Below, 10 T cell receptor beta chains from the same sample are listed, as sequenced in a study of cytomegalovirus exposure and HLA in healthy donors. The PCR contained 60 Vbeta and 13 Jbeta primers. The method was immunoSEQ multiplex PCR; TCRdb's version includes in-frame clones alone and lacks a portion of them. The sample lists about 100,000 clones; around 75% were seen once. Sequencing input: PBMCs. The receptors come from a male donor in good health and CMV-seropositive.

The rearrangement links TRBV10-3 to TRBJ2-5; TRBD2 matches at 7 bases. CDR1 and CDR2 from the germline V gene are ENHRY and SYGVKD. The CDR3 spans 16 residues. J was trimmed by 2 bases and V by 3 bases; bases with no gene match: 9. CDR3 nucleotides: TGTGCCATCAGTGACCGGTCTAGCGGCGAACAAGAGACCCAGTACTTC. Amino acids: CAISDRSSGEQETQYF.

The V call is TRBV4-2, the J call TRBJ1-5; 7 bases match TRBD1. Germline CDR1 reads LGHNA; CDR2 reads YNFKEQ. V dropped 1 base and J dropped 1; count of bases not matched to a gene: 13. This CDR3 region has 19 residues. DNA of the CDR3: TGTGCCAGCAGCCAAGCGACAAACAGGGGTTTAAGGAGCAATCAGCCCCAGCATTTT. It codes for CASSQATNRGLRSNQPQHF.

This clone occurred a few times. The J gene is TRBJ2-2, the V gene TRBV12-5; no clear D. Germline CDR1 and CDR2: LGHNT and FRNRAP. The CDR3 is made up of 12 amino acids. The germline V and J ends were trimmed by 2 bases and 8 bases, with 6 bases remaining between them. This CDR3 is CASGLPLGELFF. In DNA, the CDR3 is TGTGCTAGTGGTTTGCCACTTGGGGAGCTGTTTTTT.

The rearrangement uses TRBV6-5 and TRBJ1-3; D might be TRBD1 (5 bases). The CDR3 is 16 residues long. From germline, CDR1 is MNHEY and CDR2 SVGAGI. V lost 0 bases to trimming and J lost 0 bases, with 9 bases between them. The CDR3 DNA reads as TGTGCCAGCAGTTACTCGAGGACAAGCTCTGGAAACACCATATATTTT. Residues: CASSYSRTSSGNTIYF.

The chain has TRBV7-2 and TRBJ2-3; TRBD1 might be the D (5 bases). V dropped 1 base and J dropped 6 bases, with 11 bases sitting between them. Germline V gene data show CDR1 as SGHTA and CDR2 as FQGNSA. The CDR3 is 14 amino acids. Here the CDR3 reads CASSLEQGRDTQYF. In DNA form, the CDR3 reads TGTGCCAGCAGCTTAGAGCAGGGCCGGGATACGCAGTATTTT.

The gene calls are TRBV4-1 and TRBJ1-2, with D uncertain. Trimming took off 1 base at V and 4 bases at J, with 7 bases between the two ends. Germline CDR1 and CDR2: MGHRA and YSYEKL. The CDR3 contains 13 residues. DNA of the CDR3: TGCGCCAGCAGCCAAGCGTCCTCCTATGGCTACACCTTC. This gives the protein CASSQASSYGYTF.

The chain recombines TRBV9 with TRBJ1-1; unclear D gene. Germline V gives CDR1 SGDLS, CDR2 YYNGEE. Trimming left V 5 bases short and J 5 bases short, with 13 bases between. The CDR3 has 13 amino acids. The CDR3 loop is CASSQSPGTEAFF. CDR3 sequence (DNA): TGTGCCAGCAGTCAAAGTCCGGGGACTGAAGCTTTCTTT. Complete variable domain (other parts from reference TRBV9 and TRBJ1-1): DSGVTQTPKHLITATGQRVTLRCSPRSGDLSVYWYQQSLDQGLQFLIQYYNGEERAKGNILERFSAQQFPDLHSELNLSSLELGDSALYFCASSQSPGTEAFFGQGTRLTVV.

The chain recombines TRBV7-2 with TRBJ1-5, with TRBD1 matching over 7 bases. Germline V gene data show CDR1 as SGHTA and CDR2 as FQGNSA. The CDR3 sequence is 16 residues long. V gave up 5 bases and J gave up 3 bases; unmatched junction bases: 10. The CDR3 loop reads CASSHRTGHVNQPQHF. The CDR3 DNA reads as TGTGCCAGCAGCCACCGGACAGGCCACGTCAATCAGCCCCAGCATTTT.

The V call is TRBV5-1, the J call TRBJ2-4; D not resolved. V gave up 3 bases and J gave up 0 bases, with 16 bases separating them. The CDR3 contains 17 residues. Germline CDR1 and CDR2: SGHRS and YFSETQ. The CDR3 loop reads CASSSSFDTLAKNIQYF. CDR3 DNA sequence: TGCGCCAGCAGCTCTTCCTTTGACACGCTAGCCAAAAACATTCAGTACTTC.

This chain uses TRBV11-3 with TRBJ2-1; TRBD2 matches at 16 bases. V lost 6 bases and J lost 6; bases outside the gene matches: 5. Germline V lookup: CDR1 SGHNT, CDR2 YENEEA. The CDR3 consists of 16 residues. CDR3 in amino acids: CASSRGTSGGGNEQFF. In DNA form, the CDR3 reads TGTGCCAGCAGTAGAGGGACTAGCGGGGGGGGCAATGAGCAGTTCTTC.